A selection of T cell receptor beta chains follows, all from one sample in a study of T cells after yellow fever vaccination. TCRdb re-derived calls from the 5' RACE reads in MiXCR, one entry per CDR3 protein. Of under 300,000 distinct CDR3 sequences listed, approximately 13% are singletons. Sequenced material: CD4+ T cells sorted from PBMCs, taken 45 days after the yellow fever booster vaccination. The receptors shown here come from a man younger than 40 who received the YFV17D yellow fever vaccine. Both conserved end residues are part of each CDR3. A D gene is named only where the DNA matches it firmly. Only some rows state a clone size, as once, few, many or a class for expanded clones.

j_call v_call d_call clone_size cdr3_nt cdr3_aa
TRBJ1-5 TRBV5-6 NA few TGTGCCAGCAGCCTACGGGTCTGGCCCAATCAGCCCCAGCATTTT CASSLRVWPNQPQHF
TRBJ2-7 TRBV10-3 NA NA TGTGCCATCAAAAAGACAGGCACGGGCTACGAGCAGTACTTC CAIKKTGTGYEQYF
TRBJ1-2 TRBV30 NA few TGTGCCTGGAGTGTGACAGACTATGGCTACACCTTC CAWSVTDYGYTF
TRBJ1-4 TRBV12-3/TRBV12-4 NA NA TGTGCCAGCAGTTTAGCCTGGGACAAAGAAAAACTGTTTTTT CASSLAWDKEKLFF
TRBJ2-5 TRBV5-1 NA few TGCGCCAGCAGGGGCGTCCAAGAGACCCAGTACTTC CASRGVQETQYF
TRBJ2-1 TRBV12-3/TRBV12-4 TRBD1 NA TGTGCCAGCAGTGCCCCGGGACAGCACAATGAGCAGTTCTTC CASSAPGQHNEQFF
TRBJ2-7 TRBV5-1 NA NA TGCGCCAGCAGCCTGTTTTTAACACAGGGAAACTACGAGCAGTACTTC CASSLFLTQGNYEQYF
TRBJ2-1 TRBV7-2 NA few TGTGCCAGCAACATCCTAGGAAGAGGGGCCTACAATGAGCAGTTCTTC CASNILGRGAYNEQFF
TRBJ2-7 TRBV6-2/TRBV6-3 TRBD2 NA TGTGCCAGCCGATCTGTTTTAGCGGGAGTGACCTACGAGCAGTACTTC CASRSVLAGVTYEQYF
TRBJ2-3 TRBV5-1 TRBD2 few TGCGCCAGCAGCCCATACGGGGGGGCGCGCGCAGATACGCAGTATTTT CASSPYGGARADTQYF
TRBJ2-5 TRBV7-9 TRBD2 NA TGTGCCAGCAGCCCCAGTGGACTAGCGGGAGGGAAGACCCAGTACTTC CASSPSGLAGGKTQYF
TRBJ2-7 TRBV20-1 TRBD2 NA TGCAGTGCTACTAGCGGGAGCGACGAGCAGTACTTC CSATSGSDEQYF
TRBJ2-1 TRBV5-1 NA few TGCGCCAGCTCCCCTAGAGCAAGCTCCTACAATGAGCAGTTCTTC CASSPRASSYNEQFF
TRBJ2-5 TRBV24-1 NA few TGTGCCACCAGTGATCGGTCTGGGGAGACCCAGTACTTC CATSDRSGETQYF
TRBJ2-1 TRBV28 TRBD2 NA TGTGCCAGCAGCCGCGCCGGGACTAGCAGAAACAATGAGCAGTTCTTC CASSRAGTSRNNEQFF
TRBJ1-1 TRBV7-2 NA NA TGTGCCAGCAGCTTCGGGCAGGGGCGCACTGAAGCTTTCTTT CASSFGQGRTEAFF
TRBJ1-5 TRBV4-2 NA NA TGTGCCAGCAGCCAAGATCCGGGGGGGAGGAGCAATCAGCCCCAGCATTTT CASSQDPGGRSNQPQHF
TRBJ2-2 TRBV19 NA NA TGTGCCAGTAGTACGCCCCGTCGGGGGAGCGGCACCGGGGAGCTGTTTTTT CASSTPRRGSGTGELFF
TRBJ2-3 TRBV7-9 TRBD2 few TGTGCCAGCAGCACCCGGGTGACTAGCGGGAAGTTCTTAACACACACAGATACGCAGTATTTT CASSTRVTSGKFLTHTDTQYF
TRBJ1-4 TRBV5-4 TRBD1 NA TGTGCCAGCAGGAGACAGGGATCTGAAAAACTGTTTTTT CASRRQGSEKLFF
TRBJ2-1 TRBV20-1 TRBD2 few TGCAGTGCTAGAGATCGACTAGCGGGAGTGAAGGGCAATGAGCAGTTCTTC CSARDRLAGVKGNEQFF
TRBJ2-7 TRBV2 TRBD2 few TGTGCCAGCTTCTTAAGCGGGAGACCGTACGAGCAGTACTTC CASFLSGRPYEQYF
TRBJ2-1 TRBV12-5 NA few TGTGCTAGTGGCAACCCCCCCCAGTACAATGAGCAGTTCTTC CASGNPPQYNEQFF
TRBJ2-1 TRBV7-9 NA few TGTGCCAGCAGCCCCCAGCACCGATACAATGAGCAGTTCTTC CASSPQHRYNEQFF
TRBJ2-7 TRBV7-2 NA few TGTGCCAGCAGCTTAGGCCCGAGCTCCTACGAGCAGTACTTC CASSLGPSSYEQYF